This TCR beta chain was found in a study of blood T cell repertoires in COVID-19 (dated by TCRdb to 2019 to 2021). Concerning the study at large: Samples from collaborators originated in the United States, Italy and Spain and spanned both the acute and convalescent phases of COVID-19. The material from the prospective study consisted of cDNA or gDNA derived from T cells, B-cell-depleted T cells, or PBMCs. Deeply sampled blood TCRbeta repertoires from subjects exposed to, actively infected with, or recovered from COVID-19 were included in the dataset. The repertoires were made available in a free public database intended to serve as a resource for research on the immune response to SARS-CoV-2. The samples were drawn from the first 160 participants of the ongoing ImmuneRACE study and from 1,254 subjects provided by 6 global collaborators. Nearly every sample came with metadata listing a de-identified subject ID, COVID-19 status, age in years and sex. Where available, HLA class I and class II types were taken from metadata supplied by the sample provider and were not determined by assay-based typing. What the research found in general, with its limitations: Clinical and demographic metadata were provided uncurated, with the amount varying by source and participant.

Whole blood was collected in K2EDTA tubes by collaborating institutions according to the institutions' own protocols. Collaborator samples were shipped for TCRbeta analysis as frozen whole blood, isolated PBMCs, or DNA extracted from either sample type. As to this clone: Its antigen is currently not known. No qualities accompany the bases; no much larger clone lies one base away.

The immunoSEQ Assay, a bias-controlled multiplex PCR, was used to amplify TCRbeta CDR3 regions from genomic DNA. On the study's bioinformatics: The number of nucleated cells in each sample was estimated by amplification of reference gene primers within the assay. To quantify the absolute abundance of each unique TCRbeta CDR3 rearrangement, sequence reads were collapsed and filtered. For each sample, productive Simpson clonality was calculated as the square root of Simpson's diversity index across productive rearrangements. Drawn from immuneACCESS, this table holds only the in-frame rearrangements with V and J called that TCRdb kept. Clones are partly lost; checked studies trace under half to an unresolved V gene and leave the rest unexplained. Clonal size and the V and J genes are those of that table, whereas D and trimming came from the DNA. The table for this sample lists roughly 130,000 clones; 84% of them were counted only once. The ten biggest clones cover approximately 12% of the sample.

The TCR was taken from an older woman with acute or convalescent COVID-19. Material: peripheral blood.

The CDR3 region has the sequence CASSISGGAYNEQFF. In nucleotides, the sequence is TGTGCCAGCAGCATTAGCGGGGGGGCCTACAATGAGCAGTTCTTC. Here the chain combines TRBV3-1 (or the pseudogene TRBV3-2) and TRBJ2-1; 11 central bases correspond to TRBD2. V lost 5 bases and J lost 2 bases, and the count of bases not matched to a germline gene is 2. From cysteine to phenylalanine, the CDR3 is 15 amino acids long. The kept DNA is CDR3 alone, 45 bases in frame from the first base. The CDR1 and CDR2 encoded by the germline V gene (reference sequence) are LGHDT and YNNKEL.